This is a list of T cell receptor beta chains from one sample in a study of cytotoxic CD8 clonotypes in ibrutinib-treated CLL. The assay was immunoSEQ multiplex PCR, and TCRdb's table has in-frame clones only and misses some. The table lists around 200,000 clones, about 75% of them singletons. The sequencing used PBMCs, collected after 12 months of ibrutinib treatment. Receptors originate from a human donor with chronic lymphocytic leukemia. Each CDR3 is given without its conserved first and last residue.

CDR3 protein | J gene | V gene
ASSPGDTQY | TRBJ2-3 | TRBV18
ASSPRELTYEQY | TRBJ2-7 | TRBV11-2
ASSLSTSGAFTTQY | TRBJ2-3 | TRBV27
ASSSQAQGMTGELF | TRBJ2-2 | TRBV7-2
SVEDNLNWGYMVPVMEQY | TRBJ2-7 | TRBV29-1
ASSNGQF | TRBJ2-1 | TRBV21-1
ASSPHSAEETQY | TRBJ2-5 | TRBV7-2
ASSQEILPRGGQGGTEAF | TRBJ1-1 | TRBV4-2
ATSRGGSGGTYEQY | TRBJ2-7 | TRBV15
AWSHDDRGQDEQY | TRBJ2-7 | TRBV30
ASTPSSGDEQF | TRBJ2-1 | TRBV5-6
AISELGKDGYT | TRBJ1-2 | TRBV10-3
ASSERGYGYT | TRBJ1-2 | TRBV6-1
ASTYRDGAPNVLT | TRBJ2-6 | TRBV21-1
ASSPYGGDTYEQY | TRBJ2-7 | TRBV5-1
ASIAGQGPFYGYT | TRBJ1-2 | TRBV19
ASSLAGQRTYEQY | TRBJ2-7 | TRBV11-2
ASSLNPSLGQF | TRBJ2-1 | TRBV7-3
ASSWIQGPFHEQY | TRBJ2-7 | TRBV11-2
ASSLARRGTYEQY | TRBJ2-7 | TRBV7-2
ASSLAQGGTLYTEAF | TRBJ1-1 | TRBV5-6
ASSLVFNQPQH | TRBJ1-5 | TRBV7-2
ASRRGGVDGYT | TRBJ1-2 | TRBV9
ASSLGAENTDTQY | TRBJ2-3 | TRBV11-2
ASSVDAGVLGEQF | TRBJ2-1 | TRBV9
ASSWSPGTTSSYEQY | TRBJ2-7 | TRBV28
ASSYGTGANTGELF | TRBJ2-2 | TRBV6-5
ASSFIQGGDGQF | TRBJ2-1 | TRBV5-1
ASSLVLANTEAF | TRBJ1-1 | TRBV7-9
VGRSGVGIRYGYT | TRBJ1-2 | TRBV7-9
AWSWGEWSEQY | TRBJ2-7 | TRBV30
SASYEQY | TRBJ2-7 | TRBV20-1
ATSSVYSGTEAF | TRBJ1-1 | TRBV15
ASSGRGYGNTIY | TRBJ1-3 | TRBV6-5
ASRGTSGSSARQY | TRBJ2-7 | TRBV4-1
ASSAPGQVFYGYT | TRBJ1-2 | TRBV28
ASKTGTQTPSNTGELF | TRBJ2-2 | TRBV28